This T cell receptor (beta chain) was observed in a study of T cells in pancreatic ductal adenocarcinoma. The CDR3 runs to 14 residues. Deletions cut 2 bases from V and 4 bases from J, with 10 bases between. From germline, CDR1 is SGDLS and CDR2 YYNGEE. No neoadjuvant therapy was given to the selected pancreatic ductal adenocarcinoma patients before their surgery. Profiled with immunoSEQ multiplex PCR; TCRdb holds only in-frame clones, not every one. This table has some 5,400 clones, approximately 68% appearing once. The clonotype was recovered from a human donor with pancreatic ductal adenocarcinoma. Sequencing was carried out using pancreatic tumor tissue. The rearrangement joins TRBV9 to TRBJ1-5; D remains unclear. This chain's CDR3 is CASSVDGRNQPQHF. CDR3 nucleotide sequence: TGTGCCAGCAGCGTGGACGGGAGAAATCAGCCCCAGCATTTT.